This T cell receptor (beta chain) was captured in a study of T cells in localized non-small cell lung cancer. Repertoires were generated with immunoSEQ multiplex PCR, while TCRdb's copy carries only in-frame clones and drops some. The sample consists of 45,000 to 55,000 clones, 70% to 90% of them appearing once. The receptor was derived from a male donor older than 55 with stage III squamous cell lung carcinoma. The starting material was peripheral blood, obtained before any cancer treatment.

The CDR3 loop reads CATAGGTTNEKLFF. DNA for the CDR3: TGTGCCACCGCGGGGGGGACAACTAATGAAAAACTGTTTTTT. This chain links TRBV7-9 with TRBJ1-4, with D perhaps matching TRBD1 (5 bases). The germline gives CDR1 SEHNR, CDR2 FQNEAQ (reference sequence). CDR3 size: 14 residues. V was clipped by 10 bases and J by 0 bases, with 12 bases between them.